This TCR beta chain is drawn from a study of blood T cell repertoires in COVID-19 (TCRdb year 2020). Turning to the overall study: Samples from collaborators originated in the United States, Italy and Spain and spanned both the acute and convalescent phases of COVID-19. The samples were drawn from two sources: the first 160 participants of the ongoing ImmuneRACE study, and 1,000 to 1,500 subjects contributed by 6 global collaborators. A de-identified subject ID, COVID-19 status, age in years and sex were almost always included in the sample metadata. Where HLA class I and class II types were available, the types were taken from metadata supplied by the sample provider, not from assay-based typing. The material from the prospective study consisted of cDNA or gDNA derived from T cells, B-cell-depleted T cells, or PBMCs. Deeply sampled blood TCRbeta repertoires from subjects exposed to, actively infected with, or recovered from COVID-19 were included in the dataset. The repertoires were released in a freely available public database intended as a resource for research on the immune response to SARS-CoV-2. General study outcomes and caveats: The quantity of clinical and demographic metadata differed by source and by participant and was supplied without curation.

Participants in the prospective study were enrolled through a virtual design, were aged about 18 to 100 years, and lived in about 25 United States geographic areas. In the prospective study, participants were assigned to cohorts based on the clinical history participants reported in a screening survey and a study questionnaire. In the prospective study, mobile phlebotomists collected whole blood, serum and a nasopharyngeal or oropharyngeal swab from each participant. Additional blood draws and questionnaires over an approximately 2-month period could optionally be provided by prospective study participants. Prospective study blood samples were shipped either frozen or at room temperature before DNA extraction. This clone was seen a few times. The antigen it recognizes is unknown. No per-base quality is available; no much larger clone lies one base away. The immunoSEQ Assay, a bias-controlled multiplex PCR, was used to amplify TCRbeta CDR3 regions from genomic DNA. As for how the authors treated the data: Within the assay, amplification of reference gene primers was used to estimate how many nucleated cells each sample contained. Sequence reads were collapsed and filtered to measure the absolute abundance of every unique TCRbeta CDR3 rearrangement. For each sample, productive Simpson clonality was calculated by taking the square root of Simpson's diversity index across productive rearrangements. As stored in TCRdb, this immuneACCESS dataset retains in-frame rearrangements with V and J assigned. A fraction of the clones does not appear; measured against another copy, unresolved V genes explain less than half of the discrepancy, and the remainder lacks a known reason. For V, J and clone size, that table is used; D and trimming come from the DNA. This sample has under 400,000 clones in its table, and about 86% of those were observed once. The ten top clones hold around 4.4% of the sample.

The sequence was obtained from a woman aged 40 to 55 with acute COVID-19. The sequenced sample was PBMCs or T cells enriched from blood (not recorded which).

CDR3 reads: CASQRRGPRSPSDYGYTF. The DNA sequence is TGTGCCAGTCAGCGTAGGGGTCCCCGTTCCCCCTCGGACTATGGCTACACCTTC. The rearranged segments are TRBV9 and TRBJ1-2; 5 matching bases give a weak D call of TRBD1. V sheds 8 bases and J sheds 3 bases, leaving 29 bases between their ends. CDR1 and CDR2 were assigned from the germline V gene as SGDLS and YYNGEE. The CDR3 sequence holds 18 residues, the cysteine and phenylalanine included. Only the CDR3 DNA stays, 54 bases, in frame from base 1.